The T cell receptor (beta chain) described here comes from a study of PD-L1 blockade in urothelial cancer. Looking at the study overall: Patients' atezolizumab regimen, 1,200 mg intravenously every 3 weeks, began in 2014. Whole-study results and caveats: Pretreatment peripheral blood TCR clonality that fell below the median predicted better survival among the patients studied.

Time point of the sample: peripheral blood 6 weeks after treatment start. The CDR3 consists of 13 residues. Unmatched junction bases numbered 3, after V lost 4 bases and J lost 4 bases. Germline values: CDR1 SGHRS, CDR2 YFSETQ. Comments on this clone: What it recognizes is unknown.

The authors spiked synthetic TCR analog templates into each PCR. The table came from immunoSEQ multiplex PCR; TCRdb's copy has only in-frame clones and leaves some out. The sample includes 40,000 to 55,000 clones, more than 75% seen only once; the top ten take 2% to 2.5%. The genes are TRBV5-1 and TRBJ1-1; 8 bases agree with TRBD1. Sequencing was performed on PBMCs, taken around atezolizumab (anti-PD-L1) treatment. This receptor was taken from a man in his 60s with urothelial cancer. This CDR3 reads CASSGDRGTEAFF. For the CDR3, the DNA is TGCGCCAGCAGCGGCGACAGGGGCACTGAAGCTTTCTTT.